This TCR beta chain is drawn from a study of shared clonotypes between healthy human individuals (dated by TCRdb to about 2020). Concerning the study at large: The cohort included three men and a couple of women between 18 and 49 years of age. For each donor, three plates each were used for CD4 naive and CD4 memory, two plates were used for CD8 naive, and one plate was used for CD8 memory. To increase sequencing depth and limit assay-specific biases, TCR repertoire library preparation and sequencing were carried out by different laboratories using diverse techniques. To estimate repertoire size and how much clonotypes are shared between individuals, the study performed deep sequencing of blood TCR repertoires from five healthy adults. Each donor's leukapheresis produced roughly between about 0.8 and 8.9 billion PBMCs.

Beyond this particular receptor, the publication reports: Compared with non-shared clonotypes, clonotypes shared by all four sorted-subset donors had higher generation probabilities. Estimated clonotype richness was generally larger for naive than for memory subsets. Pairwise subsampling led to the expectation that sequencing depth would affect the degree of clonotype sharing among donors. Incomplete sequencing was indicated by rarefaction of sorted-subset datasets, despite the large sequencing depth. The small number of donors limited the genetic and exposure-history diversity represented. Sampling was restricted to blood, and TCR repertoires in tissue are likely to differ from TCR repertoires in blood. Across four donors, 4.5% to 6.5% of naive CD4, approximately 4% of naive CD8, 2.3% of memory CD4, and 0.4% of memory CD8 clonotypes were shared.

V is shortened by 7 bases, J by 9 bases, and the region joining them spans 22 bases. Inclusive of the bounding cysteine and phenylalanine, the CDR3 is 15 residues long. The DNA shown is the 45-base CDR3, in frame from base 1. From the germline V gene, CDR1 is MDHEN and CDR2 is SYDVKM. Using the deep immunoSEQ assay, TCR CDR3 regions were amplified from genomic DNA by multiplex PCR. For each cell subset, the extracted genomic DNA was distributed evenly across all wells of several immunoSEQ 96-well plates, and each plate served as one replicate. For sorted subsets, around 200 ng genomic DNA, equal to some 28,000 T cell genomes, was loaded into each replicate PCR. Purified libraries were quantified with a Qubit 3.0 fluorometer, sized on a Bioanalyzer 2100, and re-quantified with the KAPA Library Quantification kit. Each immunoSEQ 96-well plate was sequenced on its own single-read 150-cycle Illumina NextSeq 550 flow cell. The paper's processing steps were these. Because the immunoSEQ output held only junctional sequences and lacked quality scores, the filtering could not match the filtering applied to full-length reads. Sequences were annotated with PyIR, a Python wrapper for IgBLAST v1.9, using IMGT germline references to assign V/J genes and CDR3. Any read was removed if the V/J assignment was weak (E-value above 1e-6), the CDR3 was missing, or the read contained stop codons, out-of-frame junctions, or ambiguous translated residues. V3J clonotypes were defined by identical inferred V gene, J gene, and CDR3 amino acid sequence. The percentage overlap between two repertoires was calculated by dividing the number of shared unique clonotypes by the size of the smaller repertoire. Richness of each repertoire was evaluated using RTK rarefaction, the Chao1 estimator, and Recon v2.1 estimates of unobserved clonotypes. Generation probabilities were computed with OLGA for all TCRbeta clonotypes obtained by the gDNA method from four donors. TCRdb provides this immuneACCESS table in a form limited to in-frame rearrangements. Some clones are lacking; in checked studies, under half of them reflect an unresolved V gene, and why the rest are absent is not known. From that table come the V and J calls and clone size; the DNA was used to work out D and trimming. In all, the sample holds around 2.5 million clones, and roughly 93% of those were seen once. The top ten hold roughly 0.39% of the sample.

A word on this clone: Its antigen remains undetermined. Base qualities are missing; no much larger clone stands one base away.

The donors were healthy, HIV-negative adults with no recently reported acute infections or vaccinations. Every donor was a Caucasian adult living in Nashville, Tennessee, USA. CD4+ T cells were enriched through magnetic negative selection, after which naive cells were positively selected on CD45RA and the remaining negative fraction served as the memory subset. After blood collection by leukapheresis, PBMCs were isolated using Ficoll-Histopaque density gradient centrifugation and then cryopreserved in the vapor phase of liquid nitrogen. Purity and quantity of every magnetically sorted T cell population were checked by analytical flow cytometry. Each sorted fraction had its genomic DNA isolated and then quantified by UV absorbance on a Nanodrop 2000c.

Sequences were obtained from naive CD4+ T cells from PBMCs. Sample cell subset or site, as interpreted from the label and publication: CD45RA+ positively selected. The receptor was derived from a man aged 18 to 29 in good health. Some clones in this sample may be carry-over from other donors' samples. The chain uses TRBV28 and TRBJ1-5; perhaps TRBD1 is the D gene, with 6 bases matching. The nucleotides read TGTGCCAGCACCAGACCCCCGGGGGGCTTGGGGCCCCAGCATTTT. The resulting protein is CASTRPPGGLGPQHF.